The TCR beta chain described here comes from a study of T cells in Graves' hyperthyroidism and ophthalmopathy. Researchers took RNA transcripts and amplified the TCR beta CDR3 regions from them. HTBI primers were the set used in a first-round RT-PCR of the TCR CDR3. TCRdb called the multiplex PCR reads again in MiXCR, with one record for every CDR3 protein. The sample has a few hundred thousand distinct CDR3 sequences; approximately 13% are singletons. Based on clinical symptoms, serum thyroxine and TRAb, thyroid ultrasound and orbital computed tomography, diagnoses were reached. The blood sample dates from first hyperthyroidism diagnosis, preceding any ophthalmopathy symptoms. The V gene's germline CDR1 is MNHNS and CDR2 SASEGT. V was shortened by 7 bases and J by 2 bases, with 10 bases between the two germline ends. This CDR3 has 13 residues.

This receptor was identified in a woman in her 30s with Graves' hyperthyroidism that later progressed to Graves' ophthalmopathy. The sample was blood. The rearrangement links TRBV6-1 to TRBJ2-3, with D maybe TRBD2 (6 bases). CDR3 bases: TGTGCCAGCAAGGACTACCTCACAGATACGCAGTATTTT. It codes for CASKDYLTDTQYF.